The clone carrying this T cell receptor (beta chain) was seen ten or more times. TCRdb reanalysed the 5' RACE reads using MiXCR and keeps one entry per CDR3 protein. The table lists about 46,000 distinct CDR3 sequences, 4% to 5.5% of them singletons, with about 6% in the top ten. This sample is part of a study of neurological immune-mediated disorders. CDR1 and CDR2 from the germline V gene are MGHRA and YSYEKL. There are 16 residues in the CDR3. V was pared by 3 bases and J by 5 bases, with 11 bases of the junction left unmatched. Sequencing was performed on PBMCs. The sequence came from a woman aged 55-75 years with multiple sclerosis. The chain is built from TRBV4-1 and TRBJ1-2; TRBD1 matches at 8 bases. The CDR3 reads CASSQPGGLVGYGYTF. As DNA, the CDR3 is TGCGCCAGCAGCCAGCCAGGGGGCTTAGTTGGATATGGCTACACCTTC.